A single T cell receptor beta chain is shown here with its context. With 2 bases removed from V and 3 bases from J, the gap between germline ends came to 12 bases. Germline-derived CDR1 and CDR2 are SGDLS and YYNGEE. There are 15 residues in the CDR3. The data stem from a study of CD8 T cells in Susac syndrome. Sequencing of TCR beta drew on CD8+ and CD4+ T cells from blood. Healthy donors matched for age and sex were used as controls. TEMRA cells underwent FACS enrichment and CD8+ and CD4+ T cells underwent negative isolation. The RNA, about 0.5 to 1 ug, was put through reverse transcription using random hexamers. The method of amplification for TCR beta CDR3 was immunoSEQ multiplex PCR, covering 54 Vbeta and 13 Jbeta. TCRdb analysed the immunoSEQ multiplex PCR reads with MiXCR anew, one entry per CDR3 protein. The profile shows roughly 110,000 distinct CDR3 sequences, about 90% of them singletons.

This TCR was recovered from a human donor in good health. The sequenced sample consisted of CD8+ T cells from PBMCs. The chain has TRBV9 and TRBJ2-1; D unclear. The CDR3 DNA reads as TGTGCCAGCAGCGTCACGGCTAATATCTACAATGAGCAGTTCTTC. Protein product: CASSVTANIYNEQFF.